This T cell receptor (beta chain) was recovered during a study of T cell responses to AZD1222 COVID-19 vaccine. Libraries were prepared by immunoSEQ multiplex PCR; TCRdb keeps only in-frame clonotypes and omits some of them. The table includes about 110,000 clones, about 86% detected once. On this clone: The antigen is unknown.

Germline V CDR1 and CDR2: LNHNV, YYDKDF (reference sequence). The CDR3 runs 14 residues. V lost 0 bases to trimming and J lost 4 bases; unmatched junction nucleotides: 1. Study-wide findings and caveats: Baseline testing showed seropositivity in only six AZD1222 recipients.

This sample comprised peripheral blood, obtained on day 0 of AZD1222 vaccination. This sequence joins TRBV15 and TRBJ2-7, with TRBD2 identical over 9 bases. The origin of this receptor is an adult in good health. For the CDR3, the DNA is TGTGCCACCAGCAGAGAGGCGGGGGGGTACGAGCAGTACTTC. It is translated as CATSREAGGYEQYF.